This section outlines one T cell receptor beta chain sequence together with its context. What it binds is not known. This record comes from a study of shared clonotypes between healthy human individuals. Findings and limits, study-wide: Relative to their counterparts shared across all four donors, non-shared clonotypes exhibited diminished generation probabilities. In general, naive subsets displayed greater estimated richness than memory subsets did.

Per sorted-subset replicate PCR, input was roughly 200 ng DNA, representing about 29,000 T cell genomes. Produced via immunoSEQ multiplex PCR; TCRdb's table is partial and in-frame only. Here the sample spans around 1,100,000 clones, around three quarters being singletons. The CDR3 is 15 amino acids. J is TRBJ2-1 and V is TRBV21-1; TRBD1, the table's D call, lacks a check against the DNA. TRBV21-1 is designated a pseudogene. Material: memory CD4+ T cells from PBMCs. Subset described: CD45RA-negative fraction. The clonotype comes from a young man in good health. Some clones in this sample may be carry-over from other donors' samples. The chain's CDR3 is CASSEWTFGPNEQFF. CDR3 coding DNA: TGTGCCAGCAGCGAATGGACATTTGGACCGAATGAGCAGTTCTTC.